This TCR beta chain was captured in a study of cytomegalovirus exposure and HLA in healthy donors. The study's findings and limits: 164 TCR beta chains were listed as cytomegalovirus-associated. High sensitivity and specificity were reportedly achieved when the classifier diagnosed cytomegalovirus status. Most observed TCR sequences were rare, whereas some public TCRs were detected in many donors. As confirmed in vitro, a few CMV-associated chains were specific for CMV antigens.

Germline CDR1 reads SGHNT; CDR2 reads YENEEA. The CDR3 contains 14 residues. V shed 1 base and J shed 7 bases, with 12 bases lying between them. The table came from immunoSEQ multiplex PCR; TCRdb's copy has only in-frame clones and leaves some out. This sample has around 71,000 clones, with 94% found just once. Notes on this clone: Its antigen is unknown.

Sample: PBMCs. The receptor comes from a man aged 18 to 29 in good health and CMV-seropositive. The genes are TRBV11-3 and TRBJ2-3; no reliable D call. The CDR3 region is CASSLGKDWNTQYF. CDR3 sequence (DNA): TGTGCCAGCAGCTTAGGGAAAGACTGGAATACGCAGTATTTT.